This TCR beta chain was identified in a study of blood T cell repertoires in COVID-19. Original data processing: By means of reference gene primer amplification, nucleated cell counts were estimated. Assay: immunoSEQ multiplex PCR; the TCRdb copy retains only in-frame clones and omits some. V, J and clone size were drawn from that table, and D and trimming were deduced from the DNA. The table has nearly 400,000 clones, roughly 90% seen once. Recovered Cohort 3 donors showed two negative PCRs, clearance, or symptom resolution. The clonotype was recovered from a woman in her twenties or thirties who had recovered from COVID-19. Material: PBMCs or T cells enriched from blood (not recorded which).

CDR3 in DNA: TGCGCCAGCAGCCACAGGACAGCTGAACTGGGCTACACCTTC. Translation gives CASSHRTAELGYTF. The chain has TRBV4-1 and TRBJ1-2, with D perhaps TRBD1 (6 bases). The length of the CDR3 is 14 residues. Germline CDR1 and CDR2: MGHRA and YSYEKL. V was shortened by 3 bases and J by 8 bases, with 16 bases between the two germline ends.